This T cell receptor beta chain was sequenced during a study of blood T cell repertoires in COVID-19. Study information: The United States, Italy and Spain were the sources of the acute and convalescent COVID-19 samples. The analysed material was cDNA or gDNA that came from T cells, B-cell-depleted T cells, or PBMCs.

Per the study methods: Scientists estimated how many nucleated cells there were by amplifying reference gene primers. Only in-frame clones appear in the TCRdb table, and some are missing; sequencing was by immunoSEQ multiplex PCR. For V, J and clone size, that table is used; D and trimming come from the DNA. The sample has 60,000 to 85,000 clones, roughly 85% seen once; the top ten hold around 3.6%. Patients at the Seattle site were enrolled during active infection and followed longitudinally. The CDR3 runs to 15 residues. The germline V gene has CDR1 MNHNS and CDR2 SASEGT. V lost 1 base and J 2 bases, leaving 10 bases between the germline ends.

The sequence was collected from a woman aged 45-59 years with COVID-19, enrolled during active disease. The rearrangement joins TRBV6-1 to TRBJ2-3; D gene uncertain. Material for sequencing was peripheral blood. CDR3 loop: CASSEDPLDTDTQYF. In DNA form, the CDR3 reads TGTGCCAGCAGTGAAGACCCATTAGACACAGATACGCAGTATTTT.